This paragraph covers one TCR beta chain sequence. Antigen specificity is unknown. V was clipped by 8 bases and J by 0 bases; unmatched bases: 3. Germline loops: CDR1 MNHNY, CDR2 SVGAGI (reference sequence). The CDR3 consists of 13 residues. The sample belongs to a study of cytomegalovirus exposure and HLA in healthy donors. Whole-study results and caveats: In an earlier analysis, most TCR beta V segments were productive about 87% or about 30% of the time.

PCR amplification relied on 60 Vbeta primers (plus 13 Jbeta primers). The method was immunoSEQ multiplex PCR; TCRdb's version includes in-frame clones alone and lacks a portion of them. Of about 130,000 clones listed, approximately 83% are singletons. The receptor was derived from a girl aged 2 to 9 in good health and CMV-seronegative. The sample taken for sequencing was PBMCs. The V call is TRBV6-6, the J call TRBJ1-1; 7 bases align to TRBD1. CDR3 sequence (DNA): TGTGCCAGCTACGGGACAGTGAACACTGAAGCTTTCTTT. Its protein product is CASYGTVNTEAFF.